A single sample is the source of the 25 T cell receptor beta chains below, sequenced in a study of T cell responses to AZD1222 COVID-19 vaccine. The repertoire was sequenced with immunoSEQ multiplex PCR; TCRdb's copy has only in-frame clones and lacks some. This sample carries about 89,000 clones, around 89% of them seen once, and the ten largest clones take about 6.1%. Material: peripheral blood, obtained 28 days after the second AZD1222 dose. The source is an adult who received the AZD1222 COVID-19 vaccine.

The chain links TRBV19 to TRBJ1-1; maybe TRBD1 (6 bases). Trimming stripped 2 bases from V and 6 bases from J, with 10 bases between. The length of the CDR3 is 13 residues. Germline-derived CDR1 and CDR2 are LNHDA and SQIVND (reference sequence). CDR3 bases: TGTGCCAGTAGTATAACGGACAGTGCTGAAGCTTTCTTT. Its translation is CASSITDSAEAFF.

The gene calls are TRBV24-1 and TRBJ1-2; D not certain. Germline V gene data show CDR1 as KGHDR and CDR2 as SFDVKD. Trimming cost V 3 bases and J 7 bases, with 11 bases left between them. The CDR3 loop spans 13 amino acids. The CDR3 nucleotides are TGTGCCACCAGTGATCTCGCCTGGGGTGGCTACACCTTC. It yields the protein CATSDLAWGGYTF.

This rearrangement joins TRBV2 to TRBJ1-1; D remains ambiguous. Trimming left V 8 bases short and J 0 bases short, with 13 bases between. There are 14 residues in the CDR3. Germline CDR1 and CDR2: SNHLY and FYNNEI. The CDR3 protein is CASSSYSLNTEAFF. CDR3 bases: TGTGCCAGCTCATCGTACAGCTTGAACACTGAAGCTTTCTTT.

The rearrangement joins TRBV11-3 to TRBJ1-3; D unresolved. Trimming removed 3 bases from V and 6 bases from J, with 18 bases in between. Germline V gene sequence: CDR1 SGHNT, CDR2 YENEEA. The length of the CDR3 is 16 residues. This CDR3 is CASSLGGRKRTNTIYF. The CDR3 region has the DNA TGTGCCAGCAGCTTGGGCGGACGGAAACGCACAAACACCATATATTTT.

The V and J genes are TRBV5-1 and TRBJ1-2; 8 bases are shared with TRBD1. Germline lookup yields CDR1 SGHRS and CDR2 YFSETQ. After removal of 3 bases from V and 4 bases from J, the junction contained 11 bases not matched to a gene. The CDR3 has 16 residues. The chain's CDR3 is CASSSPLQGAVYGYTF. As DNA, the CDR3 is TGCGCCAGCAGCTCCCCATTGCAGGGGGCCGTCTATGGCTACACCTTC.

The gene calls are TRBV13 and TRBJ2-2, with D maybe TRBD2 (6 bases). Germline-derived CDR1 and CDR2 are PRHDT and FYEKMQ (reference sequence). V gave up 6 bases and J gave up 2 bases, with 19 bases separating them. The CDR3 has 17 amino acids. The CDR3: CASSSSSRRANTGELFF. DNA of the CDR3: TGTGCCAGCAGTTCCTCTTCTCGGAGGGCCAACACCGGGGAGCTGTTTTTT.

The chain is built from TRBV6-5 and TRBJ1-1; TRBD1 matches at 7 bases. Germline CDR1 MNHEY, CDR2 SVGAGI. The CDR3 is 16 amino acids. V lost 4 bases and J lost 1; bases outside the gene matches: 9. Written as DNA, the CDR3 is TGTGCCAGCAGTTCATCAGGGGGGCGGCGGAACACTGAAGCTTTCTTT. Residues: CASSSSGGRRNTEAFF.

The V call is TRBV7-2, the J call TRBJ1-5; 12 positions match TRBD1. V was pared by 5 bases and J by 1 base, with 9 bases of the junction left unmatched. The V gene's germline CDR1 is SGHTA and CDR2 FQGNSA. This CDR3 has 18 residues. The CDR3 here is CASSHGTGGARSNQPQHF. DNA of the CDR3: TGTGCCAGCAGCCACGGGACAGGGGGCGCTAGGAGCAATCAGCCCCAGCATTTT.

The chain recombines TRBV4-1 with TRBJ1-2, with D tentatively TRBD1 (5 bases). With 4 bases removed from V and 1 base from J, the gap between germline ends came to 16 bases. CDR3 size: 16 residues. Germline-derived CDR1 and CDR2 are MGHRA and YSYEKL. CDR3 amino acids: CASSPGTGLFNYGYTF. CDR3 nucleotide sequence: TGCGCCAGCAGCCCCGGGACCGGACTCTTTAACTATGGCTACACCTTC.

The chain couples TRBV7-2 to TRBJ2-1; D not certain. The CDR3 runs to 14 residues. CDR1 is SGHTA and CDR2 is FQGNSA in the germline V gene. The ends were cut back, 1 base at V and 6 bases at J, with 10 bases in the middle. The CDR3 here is CASSLGGPGNEQFF. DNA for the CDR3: TGTGCCAGCAGCTTAGGAGGTCCAGGCAATGAGCAGTTCTTC. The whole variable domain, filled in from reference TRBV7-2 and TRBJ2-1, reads GAGVSQSPSNKVTEKGKDVELRCDPISGHTALYWYRQSLGQGLEFLIYFQGNSAPDKSGLPSDRFSAERTGGSVSTLTIQRTQQEDSAVYLCASSLGGPGNEQFFGPGTRLTVL.

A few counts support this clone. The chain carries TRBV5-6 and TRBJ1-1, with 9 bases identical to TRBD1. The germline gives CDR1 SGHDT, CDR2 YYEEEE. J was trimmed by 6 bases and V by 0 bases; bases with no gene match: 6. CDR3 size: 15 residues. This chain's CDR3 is CASSLAGQGFAEAFF. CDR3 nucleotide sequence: TGTGCCAGCAGCTTGGCGGGACAGGGTTTCGCTGAAGCTTTCTTT.

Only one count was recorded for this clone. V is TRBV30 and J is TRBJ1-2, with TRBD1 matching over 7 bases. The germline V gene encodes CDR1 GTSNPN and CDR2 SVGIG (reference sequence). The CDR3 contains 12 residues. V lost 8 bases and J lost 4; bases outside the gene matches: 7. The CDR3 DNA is TGTGCCGGGACAGCAACCGTCTATGGCTACACCTTC. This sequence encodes CAGTATVYGYTF.

This chain's CDR3 is CAWSAGRSGNTIYF. CDR3 DNA sequence: TGTGCCTGGAGTGCGGGGAGGTCTGGAAACACCATATATTTT. V and J are TRBV30 and TRBJ1-3; D is undetermined. The V gene's germline CDR1 is GTSNPN and CDR2 SVGIG (reference sequence). The V end lost 1 base, the J end lost 1 base, and 8 bases lay between the germline ends. The CDR3 runs to 14 residues.

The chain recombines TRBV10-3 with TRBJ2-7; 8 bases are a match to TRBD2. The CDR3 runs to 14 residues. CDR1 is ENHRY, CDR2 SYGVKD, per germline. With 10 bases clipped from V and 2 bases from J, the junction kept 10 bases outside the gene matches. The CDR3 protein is CATRGALRAYEQYF. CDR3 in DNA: TGTGCCACGCGGGGGGCCTTGAGAGCCTACGAGCAGTACTTC.

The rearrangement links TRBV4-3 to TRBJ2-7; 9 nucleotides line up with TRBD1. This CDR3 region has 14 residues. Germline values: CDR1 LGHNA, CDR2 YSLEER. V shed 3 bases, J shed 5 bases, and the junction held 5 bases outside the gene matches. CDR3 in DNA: TGCGCCAGCAGCCAGGGGACAGGGATGGACGAGCAGTACTTC. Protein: CASSQGTGMDEQYF.

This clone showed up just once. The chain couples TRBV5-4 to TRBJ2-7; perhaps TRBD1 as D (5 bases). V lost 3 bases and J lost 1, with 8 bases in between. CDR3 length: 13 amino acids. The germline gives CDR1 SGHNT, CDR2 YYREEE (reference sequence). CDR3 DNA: TGTGCCAGCAGCTCGGACATTTCCTACGAGCAGTACTTC. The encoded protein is CASSSDISYEQYF.

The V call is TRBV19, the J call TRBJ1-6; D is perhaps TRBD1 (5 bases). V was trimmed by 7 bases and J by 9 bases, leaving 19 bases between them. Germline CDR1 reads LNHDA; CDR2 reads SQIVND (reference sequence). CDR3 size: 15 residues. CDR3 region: CASTPSGTRSSPLHF. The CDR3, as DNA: TGTGCCAGTACCCCCAGTGGGACGCGTAGTTCACCCCTCCACTTT.

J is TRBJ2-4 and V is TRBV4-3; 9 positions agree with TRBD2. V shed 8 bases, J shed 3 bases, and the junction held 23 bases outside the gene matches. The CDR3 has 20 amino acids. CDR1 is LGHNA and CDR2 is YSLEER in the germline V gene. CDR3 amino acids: CASGPLRGGGDAQIKNIQYF. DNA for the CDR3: TGCGCCAGCGGCCCACTACGGGGCGGGGGGGACGCCCAGATCAAAAACATTCAGTACTTC.

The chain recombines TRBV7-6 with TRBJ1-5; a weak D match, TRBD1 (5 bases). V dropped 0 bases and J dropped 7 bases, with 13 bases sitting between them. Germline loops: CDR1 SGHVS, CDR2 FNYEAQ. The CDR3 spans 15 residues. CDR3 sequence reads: CASSLAPATEQPQHF. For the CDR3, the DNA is TGTGCCAGCAGCTTAGCTCCCGCGACAGAGCAGCCCCAGCATTTT.

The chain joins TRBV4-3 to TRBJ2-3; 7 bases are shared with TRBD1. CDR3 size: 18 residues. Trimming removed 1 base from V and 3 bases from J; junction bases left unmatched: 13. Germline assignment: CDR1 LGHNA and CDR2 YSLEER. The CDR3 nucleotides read TGCGCCAGCAGCCAAGGGCCCTGGGAAGGGGGCTCGACAGATACGCAGTATTTT. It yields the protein CASSQGPWEGGSTDTQYF.

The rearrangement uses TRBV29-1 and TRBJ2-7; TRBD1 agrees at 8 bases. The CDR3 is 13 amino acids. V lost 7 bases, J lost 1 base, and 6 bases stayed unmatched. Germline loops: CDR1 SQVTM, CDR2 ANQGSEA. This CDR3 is CSARTGQSYEQYF. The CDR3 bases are TGCAGCGCCAGGACAGGGCAGTCCTACGAGCAGTACTTC.

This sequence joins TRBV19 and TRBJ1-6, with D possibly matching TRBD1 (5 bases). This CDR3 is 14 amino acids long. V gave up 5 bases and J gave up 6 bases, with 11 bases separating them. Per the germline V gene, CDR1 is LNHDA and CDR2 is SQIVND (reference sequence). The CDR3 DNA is TGTGCCAGTAGTTTCGGGGGGTTTAATTCACCCCTCCACTTT. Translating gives CASSFGGFNSPLHF.

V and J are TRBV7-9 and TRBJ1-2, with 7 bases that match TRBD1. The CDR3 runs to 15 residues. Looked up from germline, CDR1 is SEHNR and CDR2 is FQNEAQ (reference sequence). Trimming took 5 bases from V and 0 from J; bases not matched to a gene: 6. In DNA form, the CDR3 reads TGTGCCAGCAGCCCGGGACAGATTTCTAACTATGGCTACACCTTC. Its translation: CASSPGQISNYGYTF.

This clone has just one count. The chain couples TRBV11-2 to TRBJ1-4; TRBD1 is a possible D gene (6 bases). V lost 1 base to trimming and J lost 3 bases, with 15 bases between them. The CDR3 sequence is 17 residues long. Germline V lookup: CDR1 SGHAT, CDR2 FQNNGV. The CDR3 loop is CASSLGTVDPANEKLFF. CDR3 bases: TGTGCCAGCAGCTTAGGGACAGTAGACCCAGCTAATGAAAAACTGTTTTTT.

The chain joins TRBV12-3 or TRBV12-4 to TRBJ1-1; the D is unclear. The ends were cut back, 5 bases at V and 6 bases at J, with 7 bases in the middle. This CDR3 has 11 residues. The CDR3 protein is CASSRESEAFF. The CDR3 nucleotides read TGTGCCAGCAGTAGGGAGTCTGAAGCTTTCTTT.